The sequence of this TCR beta chain was determined in a study of blood T cell repertoires in COVID-19. Study overall: Spain, Italy and the United States supplied samples that represented acute and convalescent COVID-19.

The CDR3 length is 15 residues. Authors' data handling: Nucleated cell number was recorded as an estimate derived from reference gene primer amplification. Some clones are missing from TCRdb's copy, which holds only in-frame ones; the method was immunoSEQ multiplex PCR. The V and J calls and clone size were taken over from that table, and D and trimming were inferred from the DNA. Of fewer than 700,000 clones listed, approximately 91% were seen once; the top ten hold less than 9.5%. V gene TRBV21-1 combines with J gene TRBJ2-3; the D call TRBD2 from the table was never checked on the DNA. TRBV21-1 is a pseudogene. Material: peripheral blood. The sequence came from a woman between 50 and 59 years old with COVID-19, enrolled during active disease. The CDR3 loop reads CASSNSRTSPDTQYF. The CDR3 nucleotides are TGTGCCAGCAGCAACTCCCGGACTAGCCCCGATACGCAGTATTTT.